Below, 15 T cell receptor beta chains from the same sample are listed, as sequenced in a study of blood T cells in healthy people across ages. Primed by a sample-barcoded 5' primer and a J-beta primer mix, a second PCR proceeded for roughly 6 to 12 cycles. TCRdb fed the 5' RACE reads into MiXCR, producing one record per CDR3 protein. The profile shows approximately 1,000,000 distinct CDR3 sequences, approximately 38% of them singletons. Sequencing input: blood. The receptors were gathered from a man aged 18 to 29 in good health.

A word on this clonotype: A read error may produce the germline difference seen at one junction end. The chain employs TRBV4-2 and TRBJ2-3, with TRBD2 identical over 9 bases. The CDR3 has 18 residues. The germline V gene encodes CDR1 LGHNA and CDR2 YNFKEQ. CDR3 nucleotide sequence: TGTGCCAGCAGCCAAGGAGCTAGCGGGGTTCCTAGCACAGATACGCGGTATTTT. It is translated as CASSQGASGVPSTDTRYF.

In this sample, this clonotype turned up a few times. The V and J genes are TRBV5-1 and TRBJ2-1; 8 bases map to TRBD1. The V gene's germline CDR1 is SGHRS and CDR2 YFSETQ. This CDR3 spans 15 amino acids. V lost 7 bases and J lost 10; bases outside the gene matches: 16. DNA for the CDR3: TGCGCCAGCGCCCGATCCGGGACAGGTTCATACGAGCAGTTCTTC. This sequence encodes CASARSGTGSYEQFF.

The gene calls are TRBV12-3 or TRBV12-4 and TRBJ2-7; no clear D. The J call may not be correct, given that the DNA end is closer to TRBJ2-5. CDR3 length equals 14 residues. CDR3 protein: CASSLELGLKTQYF. CDR3 DNA sequence: TGTGCCAGCAGTTTAGAATTGGGCTTAAAGACCCAGTACTTC.

CDR3: CASSLPDPNSPLHF. CDR3 in DNA: TGTGCCAGCAGCCTACCGGACCCCAATTCACCCCTCCACTTT. The chain couples TRBV7-3 to TRBJ1-6; no clear D. CDR1 is SGHTA, CDR2 FQGTGA, per germline. Trimming removed 5 bases from V and 7 bases from J, with 12 bases in between. This CDR3 comprises 14 residues. The variable domain in full, completed from reference TRBV7-3 and TRBJ1-6, reads GAGVSQTPSNKVTEKGKYVELRCDPISGHTALYWYRQSLGQGPEFLIYFQGTGAADDSGLPNDRFFAVRPEGSVSTLKIQRTERGDSAVYLCASSLPDPNSPLHFGNGTRLTVT.

The chain combines TRBV7-2 with TRBJ2-1; TRBD2 matches at 15 bases. The CDR3 runs 15 residues. Germline trimming cut 10 bases from V and 4 bases from J; bases unmatched to any gene: 5. The germline V gene has CDR1 SGHTA and CDR2 FQGNSA. CDR3 sequence: CAIGLAGGAYNEQFF. CDR3 nucleotide sequence: TGTGCCATCGGACTAGCGGGGGGGGCGTACAATGAGCAGTTCTTC.

V usage is TRBV2 and J usage is TRBJ1-1, with D perhaps TRBD1 (5 bases). The CDR3 has 13 amino acids. V was pared by 4 bases and J by 6 bases, with 12 bases between. The germline V gene encodes CDR1 SNHLY and CDR2 FYNNEI. CDR3 residues: CASSGPGIAEAFF. The CDR3 nucleotides read TGTGCCAGCAGTGGCCCAGGGATCGCTGAAGCTTTCTTT.

For this clonotype: Its ends do not fully match the called genes, so a read error is possible. The chain employs TRBV6-1 and TRBJ2-3, with TRBD2 identical over 9 bases. CDR3 length: 15 amino acids. Per germline, CDR1 MNHNS and CDR2 SASEGT. Here the CDR3 DNA reads TGTGCCAGCAGTGAAAGTGGGACTAGCACAGATACGCGGTATTTT. Protein: CASSESGTSTDTRYF.

J is TRBJ2-5 and V is TRBV4-3; D is perhaps TRBD2 (7 bases). This CDR3 contains 16 residues. The V gene's germline CDR1 is LGHNA and CDR2 YSLEER. The V end lost 0 bases, the J end lost 3 bases, and 14 bases lay between the germline ends. The CDR3 DNA reads as TGCGCCAGCAGCCAAGATCGGGGGGCGGATGAAGAGACCCAGTACTTC. This codes for CASSQDRGADEETQYF.

The chain has TRBV5-1 and TRBJ1-2; 12 bases are shared with TRBD1. The CDR3 has 14 amino acids. The V and J ends lost 3 bases and 8 bases, in that order; junction bases with no gene match: 5. CDR1 and CDR2 (germline): SGHRS, YFSETQ. The CDR3 DNA is TGCGCCAGCAGCTGGGACAGGGGGCGCGAAGGCTACACCTTC. Translating gives CASSWDRGREGYTF.

The chain has TRBV12-3 or TRBV12-4 and TRBJ2-7; D gene unclear. The CDR3 has 13 residues. The V gene lost 2 bases and the J gene lost 4 bases, with 9 bases spanning the gap. The CDR3 loop is CASSLWENYEQYF. DNA for the CDR3: TGTGCCAGCAGTTTATGGGAAAATTACGAGCAGTACTTC.

This clonotype was counted between two and nine times. This sequence joins TRBV12-3 or TRBV12-4 and TRBJ2-5; TRBD1 matches 9 bases. CDR3 length: 16 residues. The trim removed 4 bases at V and 2 bases at J, leaving 8 bases unmatched. As DNA, the CDR3 is TGTGCCAGCAGTTCCCTACGAGACAGGGGGCAAGAGACCCAGTACTTC. Translation gives CASSSLRDRGQETQYF.

This clonotype has a single count. At one end the junction does not follow the germline gene, possibly because of a read error. This chain uses TRBV10-3 with TRBJ1-2, with D hard to call. This CDR3 region has 14 residues. Per the germline V gene, CDR1 is ENHRY and CDR2 is SYGVKD. The CDR3 nucleotides are TGTGCCATCAGGGAGTCTGACGCGAACTATGGCTACACCTTC. Its protein product is CAIRESDANYGYTF.

The chain couples TRBV4-3 to TRBJ2-3; no clear D gene. Germline V lookup: CDR1 LGHNA, CDR2 YSLEER. V gave up 3 bases and J gave up 2 bases, with 12 bases separating them. The CDR3 loop spans 15 amino acids. In DNA form, the CDR3 reads TGCGCCAGCAGCCAGTTGGGCCGCTCCACAGATACGCAGTATTTT. It is translated as CASSQLGRSTDTQYF.

A few counts support this clonotype. This chain connects TRBV28 to TRBJ2-4, with D perhaps TRBD1 (5 bases). Trimming shortened V by 1 base and J by 4 bases, and 17 bases separated the two germline ends. This CDR3 contains 17 residues. Germline CDR1 reads MDHEN; CDR2 reads SYDVKM. This CDR3 reads CASSLFAQGLAKNIQYF. The DNA of the CDR3 is TGTGCCAGCAGTTTATTTGCGCAGGGTCTGGCTAAAAACATTCAGTACTTC.

This clonotype has more than one count but fewer than ten. The chain carries TRBV6-1 and TRBJ2-3, with a weak D call TRBD1 (6 bases). Trimming pared 4 bases from V and 3 bases from J, leaving 20 bases between. CDR1 is MNHNS, CDR2 SASEGT, per germline. The CDR3 contains 17 residues. CDR3: CASSVPGHHPTTDTQYF. CDR3 DNA sequence: TGTGCCAGCAGTGTACCGGGACATCACCCGACTACAGATACGCAGTATTTT.